Each of the 32 T cell receptor beta chains below was sequenced from the same sample in a study of CD8 T cells in Susac syndrome. Reverse transcription of about 0.5 to 1 ug RNA used random hexamers. TCRdb re-called the immunoSEQ multiplex PCR reads through MiXCR, storing one row per CDR3 protein. The table includes about 200,000 distinct CDR3 sequences, 90% to 95% detected once. The sequencing input was CD4+ T cells from PBMCs. The receptors come from a human donor in good health.

The chain joins TRBV12-3 or TRBV12-4 to TRBJ1-2; D gene ambiguous. This CDR3 spans 13 amino acids. Trimming left V 2 bases short and J 0 bases short, with 4 bases between. In DNA form, the CDR3 reads TGTGCCAGCAGTTTAATGACTAACTATGGCTACACCTTC. Its translation is CASSLMTNYGYTF.

The chain has TRBV27 and TRBJ1-1; a possible D gene is TRBD1 (6 bases). Looked up from germline, CDR1 is MNHEY and CDR2 is SMNVEV (reference sequence). V was shortened by 9 bases and J by 1 base, with 30 bases between the two germline ends. The length of the CDR3 is 19 residues. Here the CDR3 reads CASQVLRGSRDTRNTEAFF. The DNA for the CDR3 is TGTGCCAGTCAAGTTTTAAGGGGATCCCGGGACACTCGGAACACTGAAGCTTTCTTT.

The chain carries TRBV3-1 and TRBJ2-7, with D tentatively TRBD1 or TRBD2 (5 bases each). V lost 2 bases and J 3 bases, leaving 11 bases between the germline ends. This CDR3 contains 14 residues. Germline CDR1 LGHDT, CDR2 YNNKEL (reference sequence). The CDR3 here is CASSQRGRSYEQYF. The CDR3 DNA sequence: TGTGCCAGCAGCCAACGGGGACGGAGCTACGAGCAGTACTTC.

The J gene is TRBJ2-6, the V gene TRBV4-1, with a weak D call TRBD2 (5 bases). The ends were cut back, 5 bases at V and 4 bases at J, with 12 bases in the middle. The germline V gene encodes CDR1 MGHRA and CDR2 YSYEKL. The CDR3 is 15 amino acids. CDR3 region: CASSYRTWGANVLTF. CDR3 bases: TGCGCCAGCAGCTATCGGACTTGGGGGGCCAACGTCCTGACTTTC.

V is TRBV5-4 and J is TRBJ1-2; TRBD1 agrees at 8 bases. The CDR3 covers 12 residues. Per the germline V gene, CDR1 is SGHNT and CDR2 is YYREEE (reference sequence). With V trimmed by 3 bases and J by 6 bases, 1 base remained unmatched. As DNA, the CDR3 is TGTGCCAGCAGCTGGGGACAGGATGGCTACACCTTC. Its translation: CASSWGQDGYTF.

In its sample, this clonotype was seen once. This chain links TRBV9 with TRBJ1-1; maybe TRBD1 (5 bases). The germline V gene encodes CDR1 SGDLS and CDR2 YYNGEE. The CDR3 has 15 amino acids. V lost 4 bases, J lost 3 bases, and 16 bases lay in between. CDR3 in amino acids: CASSKEGEGHTEAFF. The CDR3 DNA reads as TGTGCCAGCAGCAAGGAAGGGGAGGGGCACACTGAAGCTTTCTTT.

The chain carries TRBV23-1 and TRBJ2-7; tentatively, D is TRBD1 (8 bases). TRBV23-1 is sorted into the ORF group, with uncertain function. V was pared by 2 bases and J by 6 bases, with 26 bases between. The CDR3 sequence is 18 residues long. The CDR3 DNA sequence: TGCGCCAGCAGTCAAACCCAGGGGGCACGGGGGGCTTCGGGCGAGCAGTACTTC. This codes for CASSQTQGARGASGEQYF.

The rearrangement joins TRBV20-1 to TRBJ2-7; D perhaps matches TRBD1 (6 bases). This CDR3 region has 16 residues. The germline gives CDR1 DFQATT, CDR2 SNEGSKA (reference sequence). The germline V and J ends were trimmed by 8 bases and 12 bases, with 35 bases remaining between them. CDR3 in DNA: TGCAGTCTAGTGCGCAGGACCGGCTGGGACACCCTTTGTGTGTACTTC. Protein: CSLVRRTGWDTLCVYF.

V usage is TRBV28 and J usage is TRBJ2-5, with D maybe TRBD1 (6 bases). The CDR3 is 15 residues long. Germline V gives CDR1 MDHEN, CDR2 SYDVKM. The V end lost 7 bases, the J end lost 5 bases, and 20 bases lay between the germline ends. As DNA, the CDR3 is TGTGCCAGCACGGCCGGTCCGACAGGTCGGGAGACCCAGTACTTC. Protein product: CASTAGPTGRETQYF.

This clonotype was detected only a few times. V and J are TRBV28 and TRBJ2-1, with D tentatively TRBD2 (6 bases). V lost 2 bases, J lost 0 bases, and 11 bases lay in between. Germline V gene data show CDR1 as MDHEN and CDR2 as SYDVKM. The CDR3 covers 16 residues. The CDR3 DNA reads TGTGCCAGCAGTTTAGCGGAGGGGAGCTCCTACAATGAGCAGTTCTTC. It translates to CASSLAEGSSYNEQFF. The full variable domain, its missing parts supplied by reference TRBV28 and TRBJ2-1, is DVKVTQSSRYLVKRTGEKVFLECVQDMDHENMFWYRQDPGLGLRLIYFSYDVKMKEKGDIPEGYSVSREKKERFSLILESASTNQTSMYLCASSLAEGSSYNEQFFGPGTRLTVL.

The chain employs TRBV7-9 and TRBJ2-6; D ambiguous. Germline V gives CDR1 SEHNR, CDR2 FQNEAQ (reference sequence). The V end was cut by 1 base, the J end by 3 bases, with 13 bases between. This CDR3 comprises 17 residues. CDR3 sequence: CASSLGRVGLGANVLTF. DNA of the CDR3: TGTGCCAGCAGCTTAGGTCGGGTCGGGCTTGGGGCCAACGTCCTGACTTTC.

The chain carries TRBV28 and TRBJ1-1; D might be TRBD1 (6 bases). From germline, CDR1 is MDHEN and CDR2 SYDVKM. V was cut by 5 bases and J by 0 bases, with 19 bases left in between. The CDR3 sequence is 17 residues long. The CDR3 loop reads CASSLLTGGPMNTEAFF. As DNA, the CDR3 is TGTGCCAGCAGTCTGCTGACGGGGGGCCCCATGAACACTGAAGCTTTCTTT.

Comments on this clonotype: The junction departs from germline at one end; a sequencing error may be responsible. J is TRBJ2-3 and V is TRBV29-1; D gene uncertain. CDR1 is SQVTM, CDR2 ANQGSEA, per germline. The CDR3 loop spans 9 amino acids. The CDR3 loop is CSVEYGPTF. As DNA, the CDR3 is TGCAGCGTTGAATATGGCCCGACCTTT.

This chain uses TRBV12-3 or TRBV12-4 with TRBJ1-1, with D maybe TRBD1 (5 bases). V lost 1 base and J 5 bases, leaving 8 bases between the germline ends. The CDR3 is made up of 13 amino acids. This CDR3 is CASSLEGLTEAFF. The CDR3 nucleotides read TGTGCCAGCAGTTTAGAGGGGTTGACTGAAGCTTTCTTT.

CDR3 nucleotide sequence: TGTGCCACCAGTGATAGGACCTCCTACAATGAGCAGTTCTTC. It encodes CATSDRTSYNEQFF. V usage is TRBV24-1 and J usage is TRBJ2-1; no clear D gene. The CDR3 totals 14 residues. Germline-derived CDR1 and CDR2 are KGHDR and SFDVKD. Deletions cut 3 bases from V and 0 bases from J, with 5 bases between.

The chain employs TRBV9 and TRBJ2-2; weak D call: TRBD1 (6 bases). The CDR3 contains 14 residues. With 3 bases removed from V and 6 bases from J, the gap between germline ends came to 12 bases. Germline values: CDR1 SGDLS, CDR2 YYNGEE. The CDR3 protein is CASSGQGLAGELFF. CDR3 nucleotide sequence: TGTGCCAGCAGCGGCCAGGGGTTAGCCGGGGAGCTGTTTTTT.

V is TRBV7-8 and J is TRBJ1-4; TRBD1 is a possible D gene (5 bases). Per germline, CDR1 SGHVS and CDR2 FQNEAQ. V was shortened by 2 bases and J by 5 bases, with 12 bases between the two germline ends. The CDR3 length is 15 residues. CDR3 nucleotide sequence: TGTGCCAGCAGCTTAAGCTTCGGGGGGAATGAAAAACTGTTTTTT. Its translation is CASSLSFGGNEKLFF.

The chain joins TRBV9 to TRBJ1-2; D remains ambiguous. The V end was cut by 3 bases, the J end by 2 bases, with 8 bases between. The germline CDR1 and CDR2 sequences are SGDLS and YYNGEE. This CDR3 is built from 13 residues. The CDR3 reads CASSGIRNYGYTF. CDR3 sequence (DNA): TGTGCCAGCAGCGGGATCCGGAACTATGGCTACACCTTC.

The rearrangement uses TRBV15 and TRBJ2-1; 7 bases agree with TRBD2. The length of the CDR3 is 15 residues. CDR1 is LNHNV and CDR2 is YYDKDF in the germline V gene (reference sequence). Germline trimming cut 0 bases from V and 12 bases from J; bases unmatched to any gene: 11. The CDR3: CATSRDLPSGAWQFF. The CDR3 region has the DNA TGTGCCACCAGCAGAGATCTCCCCAGCGGGGCGTGGCAGTTCTTC. Together with reference TRBV15 and TRBJ2-1, the CDR3 gives the full variable domain: DAMVIQNPRYQVTQFGKPVTLSCSQTLNHNVMYWYQQKSSQAPKLLFHYYDKDFNNEADTPDNFQSRRPNTSFCFLDIRSPGLGDTAMYLCATSRDLPSGAWQFFGPGTRLTVL.

This sequence joins TRBV24-1 and TRBJ2-5; 8 positions match TRBD1. There are 14 residues in the CDR3. With 3 bases clipped from V and 4 bases from J, the junction kept 3 bases outside the gene matches. Germline CDR1 is KGHDR and CDR2 is SFDVKD. CDR3 sequence reads: CATSDTGGRETQYF. The CDR3, as DNA: TGTGCCACCAGTGATACAGGGGGACGAGAGACCCAGTACTTC.

The chain recombines TRBV3-1 with TRBJ1-1; no clear D. CDR3 length equals 15 residues. In germline, CDR1 is LGHDT, CDR2 YNNKEL (reference sequence). V lost 2 bases and J lost 5, with 15 bases in between. The CDR3 DNA reads TGTGCCAGCAGCCAACCGCCGGGCCCGGGAACTGAAGCTTTCTTT. Protein product: CASSQPPGPGTEAFF.

The rearrangement joins TRBV27 to TRBJ2-1; no reliable D call. Germline values: CDR1 MNHEY, CDR2 SMNVEV (reference sequence). The CDR3 consists of 13 residues. V lost 6 bases to trimming and J lost 6 bases, with 12 bases between them. CDR3 amino acids: CASRRRRVNEQFF. The CDR3 DNA follows: TGTGCCAGCAGACGCCGACGCGTCAATGAGCAGTTCTTC.

The chain combines TRBV6-2 or TRBV6-3 with TRBJ2-7; 9 bases align to TRBD1. Trimming cost V 6 bases and J 2 bases; bases outside gene matches: 20. CDR3 length equals 19 residues. Germline CDR1 MNHEY, CDR2 SVGEGT. CDR3 amino acids: CASSSETGGKWRYAYEQYF. CDR3 sequence (DNA): TGTGCCAGCAGCTCCGAGACAGGGGGAAAATGGCGATACGCCTACGAGCAGTACTTC.

The V and J genes are TRBV9 and TRBJ2-1; D is tentatively TRBD1 or TRBD2 (5 bases each). CDR3 length equals 13 residues. Looked up from germline, CDR1 is SGDLS and CDR2 is YYNGEE. The ends were cut back, 5 bases at V and 8 bases at J, with 14 bases in the middle. CDR3 coding DNA: TGTGCCAGCAGTAGGGACGCCCGTCATGAGCAGTTCTTC. It specifies CASSRDARHEQFF. Combining the CDR3 with reference TRBV9 and TRBJ2-1 gives the whole variable domain DSGVTQTPKHLITATGQRVTLRCSPRSGDLSVYWYQQSLDQGLQFLIQYYNGEERAKGNILERFSAQQFPDLHSELNLSSLELGDSALYFCASSRDARHEQFFGPGTRLTVL.

The V and J genes are TRBV20-1 and TRBJ2-1, with D possibly TRBD1 on 5 matching bases. V gave up 1 base and J gave up 15 bases, with 19 bases separating them. Germline CDR1 and CDR2: DFQATT and SNEGSKA (reference sequence). The CDR3 contains 13 residues. CDR3 loop: CSARVPSRDTPFF. The CDR3 coding sequence is TGCAGTGCTAGAGTTCCTTCCAGGGATACACCGTTCTTC.

The chain employs TRBV2 and TRBJ1-2; D is unclear. Germline assignment: CDR1 SNHLY and CDR2 FYNNEI. The CDR3 has 15 amino acids. V was pared by 5 bases and J by 0 bases, with 13 bases between. CDR3 residues: CASSPRSSSNYGYTF. The CDR3 nucleotides are TGTGCCAGCAGTCCCAGGTCGTCATCTAACTATGGCTACACCTTC.

This clonotype was counted once. The chain joins TRBV25-1 to TRBJ1-5; 9 bases align to TRBD1. Losses at the gene ends were 6 bases for V and 5 bases for J; bases not matched to a gene: 8. CDR1 and CDR2 (germline): MGHDK, SYGVNS. The CDR3 has 15 residues. The CDR3 region has the DNA TGTGCCAGCAGCGACGGGACAGGGTTGGATCAGCCCCAGCATTTT. Translated, it gives CASSDGTGLDQPQHF.

The CDR3 loop reads CAWNLASSTDTQYF. In DNA, the CDR3 is TGTGCCTGGAACTTAGCGTCTAGCACAGATACGCAGTATTTT. The V call is TRBV30, the J call TRBJ2-3; D perhaps matches TRBD2 (5 bases). The CDR3 totals 14 residues. Germline V gene lookup returns CDR1 GTSNPN and CDR2 SVGIG (reference sequence). Trimming cost V 4 bases and J 0 bases, with 11 bases left between them.

The J gene is TRBJ1-1, the V gene TRBV20-1, with D possibly TRBD1 on 5 matching bases. The germline V and J ends were trimmed by 2 bases and 11 bases, with 24 bases remaining between them. The CDR3 has 15 residues. Germline V gene sequence: CDR1 DFQATT, CDR2 SNEGSKA (reference sequence). CDR3 nucleotides: TGCAGTGCTAGATCCCCTTCTTCTAAGAGCGGGGGGGCTTTCTTT. Translating gives CSARSPSSKSGGAFF.

This rearrangement joins TRBV12-3 or TRBV12-4 to TRBJ2-7, with D perhaps given as TRBD1 or TRBD2 (6 bases each). V was cut by 5 bases and J by 2 bases, with 16 bases left in between. This CDR3 is 15 amino acids long. CDR3 residues: CASSPRRGATYEQYF. DNA of the CDR3: TGTGCCAGCAGTCCCAGGAGGGGGGCCACCTACGAGCAGTACTTC.

V is TRBV30 and J is TRBJ2-5; 10 bases are shared with TRBD2. The CDR3 sequence is 19 residues long. V was pared by 5 bases and J by 0 bases, with 18 bases of the junction left unmatched. Germline CDR1 reads GTSNPN; CDR2 reads SVGIG (reference sequence). CDR3 in amino acids: CAWWQKLSGLAAYQETQYF. The CDR3 nucleotides are TGTGCCTGGTGGCAAAAACTATCAGGACTAGCGGCATACCAAGAGACCCAGTACTTC.

The CDR3 here is CSAIARQLAGQGGELFF. The CDR3 region has the DNA TGCAGTGCAATCGCGCGGCAACTAGCGGGACAGGGCGGGGAGCTGTTTTTT. The V call is TRBV20-1, the J call TRBJ2-2; D may be TRBD2 (10 bases). Trimming took off 6 bases at V and 7 bases at J, with 27 bases between the two ends. This CDR3 contains 17 residues. CDR1 is DFQATT, CDR2 SNEGSKA, per germline (reference sequence).